A selection of T cell receptor beta chains follows, all from one sample in a study of T cell repertoires in cytomegalovirus infection. TCRdb reprocessed the reads via MiXCR and lists one record per CDR3 protein. The sample has under 500,000 distinct CDR3 sequences; about 42% are singletons. These receptors have no identified antigens. The source material was cultured PBMCs, sampled from culture after CMV antigen stimulation. The source is a human donor in good health (CMV status not recorded). Some clones in this sample may be carry-over from other donors' samples. CDR3s include the opening cysteine and the closing phenylalanine or tryptophan. Fields, in order: D gene, J gene, V gene, clone size, CDR3 protein, CDR3 DNA. D genes are given only for firm matches. The size entry is marked missing in some rows and otherwise reads once, few, many or a size class.

NA	TRBJ2-3	TRBV5-4	NA	CASSPRGPSTTDTQYF	TGTGCCAGCAGCCCGCGGGGGCCGTCAACCACAGATACGCAGTATTTT
TRBD1	TRBJ1-2	TRBV7-9	NA	CASSPGTGFYGYTF	TGTGCCAGCAGCCCGGGGACAGGGTTCTATGGCTACACCTTC
NA	TRBJ2-3	TRBV7-8	NA	CASSPESLTDTQYF	TGTGCCAGCAGCCCCGAGAGTCTGACAGATACGCAGTATTTT
TRBD1	TRBJ1-6	TRBV7-8	NA	CASSLPGQYSPLHF	TGTGCCAGCAGCCTTCCGGGACAGTATTCACCCCTCCACTTT
TRBD1	TRBJ1-6	TRBV10-3	few	CAITQGDSNSPLHF	TGTGCCATCACTCAGGGGGACAGCAATTCACCCCTCCACTTT
NA	TRBJ2-3	TRBV7-2	many	CAFQYRGGAPDTQYF	TGTGCCTTTCAGTATAGGGGGGGGGCCCCAGATACGCAGTATTTT
TRBD1	TRBJ2-6	TRBV7-8	few	CASSLDRGFGANVLTF	TGTGCCAGCAGCTTAGACAGGGGCTTTGGGGCCAACGTCCTGACTTTC
TRBD1	TRBJ1-1	TRBV2	NA	CASRFNRGGTEAFF	TGTGCCAGCAGGTTTAACAGGGGAGGTACTGAAGCTTTCTTT
NA	TRBJ2-2	TRBV20-1	NA	CSAGRGPNTGELFF	TGCAGTGCTGGCAGGGGCCCGAACACCGGGGAGCTGTTTTTT
NA	TRBJ2-3	TRBV15	NA	CATSRGQGRADTQYF	TGTGCCACCAGCAGAGGACAGGGGAGGGCAGATACGCAGTATTTT
NA	TRBJ1-2	TRBV7-9	few	CASSQQTGNYGYTF	TGTGCCAGCAGCCAACAGACAGGAAACTATGGCTACACCTTC
TRBD2	TRBJ2-1	TRBV7-6	few	CASSLKSGGGEEQFF	TGTGCCAGCAGCTTAAAGTCGGGCGGGGGGGAGGAGCAGTTCTTC
TRBD2	TRBJ2-1	TRBV2	NA	CASRKSGGAYNEQFF	TGTGCCAGCAGGAAAAGCGGGGGGGCCTACAATGAGCAGTTCTTC
NA	TRBJ2-7	TRBV23-1	NA	CASSQVYRVYEQYF	TGCGCCAGCAGTCAAGTCTACAGGGTCTACGAGCAGTACTTC
TRBD1	TRBJ2-7	TRBV7-4	few	CASSQTGVEQYF	TGTGCCAGCAGTCAGACAGGGGTCGAGCAGTACTTC
NA	TRBJ2-5	TRBV6-5	once	CASSPWRAQETQYF	TGTGCCAGCAGCCCCTGGCGGGCACAAGAGACCCAGTACTTC
TRBD2	TRBJ2-3	TRBV6-2/TRBV6-3	NA	CASRYGLAGDTQYF	TGTGCCAGCAGATACGGACTAGCGGGCGATACGCAGTATTTT
NA	TRBJ2-1	TRBV7-6	few	CASSLTAVNNEQFF	TGTGCCAGCAGCTTAACGGCAGTGAACAATGAGCAGTTCTTC
NA	TRBJ2-1	TRBV6-2/TRBV6-3	NA	CASSLWGLTYNEQFF	TGTGCCAGCAGTTTGTGGGGACTCACCTACAATGAGCAGTTCTTC
TRBD2	TRBJ2-7	TRBV11-2	few	CASSPRPGTSGRSSREQYF	TGTGCCAGCAGCCCTCGTCCCGGGACTAGCGGAAGGTCTAGTAGGGAGCAGTACTTC
NA	TRBJ2-7	TRBV7-2	few	CASSLGLVSNEQYF	TGTGCCAGCAGCTTAGGCCTAGTGTCCAACGAGCAGTACTTC
TRBD1	TRBJ1-1	TRBV4-1	NA	CASSRPGQGNTEAFF	TGCGCCAGCAGCCGCCCGGGACAGGGCAACACTGAAGCTTTCTTT
TRBD2	TRBJ2-5	TRBV6-6	NA	CASSYPQAMGGETQYF	TGTGCCAGCAGTTACCCCCAGGCCATGGGGGGGGAGACCCAGTACTTC
NA	TRBJ2-7	TRBV6-8	NA	CASSYPIGRGYYEQYF	TGTGCCAGCAGTTACCCCATTGGGCGGGGCTACTACGAGCAGTACTTC
NA	TRBJ1-5	TRBV2	few	CASSVAGKGSSQHF	TGTGCCAGCAGTGTAGCAGGGAAAGGGTCATCCCAGCATTTT
NA	TRBJ1-2	TRBV7-9	NA	CASSSREGFGGYTF	TGTGCCAGCAGCTCTCGAGAGGGTTTTGGCGGCTACACCTTC
NA	TRBJ2-2	TRBV24-1	NA	CATSDSGRGNTGELFF	TGTGCCACCAGTGATTCCGGACGGGGGAACACCGGGGAGCTGTTTTTT
TRBD1	TRBJ1-5	TRBV15	NA	CATSSAGQGDQPQHF	TGTGCCACCAGCAGTGCCGGACAGGGCGATCAGCCCCAGCATTTT
TRBD1	TRBJ1-5	TRBV6-2/TRBV6-3	NA	CASRPTGDHWPQHF	TGTGCCAGCAGGCCCACAGGGGACCATTGGCCCCAGCATTTT
NA	TRBJ1-5	TRBV19	NA	CASSFTNQPQHF	TGTGCCAGTAGTTTCACCAATCAGCCCCAGCATTTT
NA	TRBJ2-1	TRBV7-2	many	CASSLYGFDEQFF	TGTGCCAGCAGTCTGTACGGGTTCGATGAGCAGTTCTTC
TRBD2	TRBJ2-1	TRBV19	NA	CASKLGRVYNEQFF	TGTGCCAGTAAGCTAGGGAGGGTGTACAATGAGCAGTTCTTC
TRBD2	TRBJ2-3	TRBV10-3	few	CAISENAGGALDTQYF	TGTGCCATCAGTGAGAATGCGGGAGGGGCGTTAGATACGCAGTATTTT
TRBD1	TRBJ1-3	TRBV5-1	many	CASSFAGTGVDTIYF	TGCGCCAGCAGCTTTGCCGGGACAGGAGTTGACACCATATATTTT
NA	TRBJ1-5	TRBV6-5	few	CASSYSFNQPQHF	TGTGCCAGCAGTTACTCCTTCAATCAGCCCCAGCATTTT
TRBD2	TRBJ2-2	TRBV28	NA	CASSSTGRTGELFF	TGTGCCAGCAGTTCGACCGGGAGGACCGGGGAGCTGTTTTTT